This TCR beta chain was documented in a study of PD-1 blockade in classical Hodgkin lymphoma. Findings of the study overall: There was a significant rise in CD4+ TCR diversity by C4D1, with no such rise for CD8+. When nivolumab was started under 1 year after ASCT, patients were excluded. Before treatment, TCR diversity in newly diagnosed patients was reportedly lower than in healthy donors.

In the case of this clone: The antigen remains unidentified.

All trial patients relapsed after autologous stem cell transplantation. Best outcomes ranged across complete response, partial response and progressive disease. The protocol was immunoSEQ multiplex PCR, while the TCRdb copy is restricted to in-frame clones and leaves out a portion. Among under 60,000 clones listed, around 67% were seen once. This sample comprised peripheral blood mononuclear cells (PBMCs), obtained before the second cycle of nivolumab. This receptor was identified in a human donor with classical Hodgkin lymphoma.

CDR3 bases: TGCGCCAGCAGCCAGTCCGGGACAGGGGGCGTTTACGAGCAGTACTTC. Translation gives CASSQSGTGGVYEQYF. The genes are TRBV4-3 and TRBJ2-7; 12 bases are a match to TRBD1. V was clipped by 3 bases and J by 4 bases; unmatched bases: 7. CDR1 is LGHNA, CDR2 YSLEER, per germline. The CDR3 covers 16 residues.